The 18 T cell receptor beta chains reported below all come from one sample, sequenced in a study of T cell responses to AZD1222 COVID-19 vaccine. Sequenced by immunoSEQ multiplex PCR; TCRdb stores in-frame clones only, minus some. Counted here are 70,000 to 95,000 clones, roughly nine tenths occurring once; the ten biggest clones make up roughly 2.8%. The sequences come from peripheral blood, collected on day 0 of MenACWY control vaccination. All receptors derive from an adult in good health.

This chain links TRBV13 with TRBJ2-1; 8 bases match TRBD1. There are 16 residues in the CDR3. Germline V gives CDR1 PRHDT, CDR2 FYEKMQ (reference sequence). V gave up 4 bases and J gave up 1 base; unmatched junction bases: 6. The chain's CDR3 is CASSSRDRGSYNEQFF. CDR3 in DNA: TGTGCCAGCAGCTCGCGAGACAGGGGTTCCTACAATGAGCAGTTCTTC. The entire variable domain, with the rest obtained from reference TRBV13 and TRBJ2-1, is as follows: AAGVIQSPRHLIKEKRETATLKCYPIPRHDTVYWYQQGPGQDPQFLISFYEKMQSDKGSIPDRFSAQQFSDYHSELNMSSLELGDSALYFCASSSRDRGSYNEQFFGPGTRLTVL.

This clone was detected only a few times. The chain employs TRBV5-4 and TRBJ2-7; TRBD2 might be the D (6 bases). The V gene's germline CDR1 is SGHNT and CDR2 YYREEE (reference sequence). The CDR3 spans 16 residues. The V end lost 3 bases, the J end lost 0 bases, and 16 bases lay between the germline ends. The CDR3 loop reads CASSSIGGLSSYEQYF. The CDR3 DNA follows: TGTGCCAGCAGCTCCATCGGAGGGCTGAGCTCCTACGAGCAGTACTTC.

This clone was counted once. The chain carries TRBV15 and TRBJ1-5, with 9 bases fitting TRBD1. Germline CDR1 LNHNV, CDR2 YYDKDF (reference sequence). The V gene end was trimmed by 9 bases and the J gene end by 9 bases; junction bases not matched to a gene: 12. CDR3 length: 14 residues. The CDR3 nucleotides are TGTGCCACAGAAGACAGGGGGGCCCTTGGGCCCCAGCATTTT. It encodes CATEDRGALGPQHF.

This chain connects TRBV7-9 to TRBJ2-3; 11 bases map to TRBD2. This CDR3 is built from 16 residues. Germline lookup yields CDR1 SEHNR and CDR2 FQNEAQ (reference sequence). Losses at the gene ends were 4 bases for V and 2 bases for J; bases not matched to a gene: 5. The CDR3 DNA reads as TGTGCCAGCAGCTCCGGGACTAGCGGTCACACAGATACGCAGTATTTT. As protein: CASSSGTSGHTDTQYF.

The rearrangement uses TRBV13 and TRBJ1-2; 11 bases match TRBD1. Germline values: CDR1 PRHDT, CDR2 FYEKMQ (reference sequence). The CDR3 length is 12 residues. V shed 5 bases, J shed 14 bases, and the junction held 7 bases outside the gene matches. The CDR3 is CASSLGTGGQTF. The CDR3 DNA is TGTGCCAGCAGCCTGGGGACAGGGGGACAAACCTTC.

V and J are TRBV7-2 and TRBJ1-5; no firm D call. This CDR3 region has 14 residues. The germline gives CDR1 SGHTA, CDR2 FQGNSA. V was trimmed by 5 bases and J by 4 bases, leaving 12 bases between them. The CDR3: CASSASRINQPQHF. The CDR3 nucleotides are TGTGCCAGCAGCGCCTCCAGGATAAATCAGCCCCAGCATTTT.

The CDR3 reads CASSFDSGSYEQYF. The CDR3 DNA is TGTGCCAGCAGCTTTGACAGCGGATCCTACGAGCAGTACTTC. The chain carries TRBV7-9 and TRBJ2-7; D is tentatively TRBD1 or TRBD2 (5 bases each). Germline lookup yields CDR1 SEHNR and CDR2 FQNEAQ (reference sequence). The length of the CDR3 is 14 residues. V was trimmed by 3 bases and J by 1 base, leaving 10 bases between them.

The J gene is TRBJ1-2, the V gene TRBV7-9; D unclear. Germline V CDR1 and CDR2: SEHNR, FQNEAQ (reference sequence). Deletions cut 1 base from V and 2 bases from J, with 8 bases between. The CDR3 is 14 amino acids. CDR3 sequence: CASSLDGRNYGYTF. DNA for the CDR3: TGTGCCAGCAGCTTAGATGGACGGAACTATGGCTACACCTTC.

The genes are TRBV6-6 and TRBJ1-2; D is unclear. The V gene lost 2 bases and the J gene lost 7 bases, with 11 bases spanning the gap. The CDR3 loop spans 13 amino acids. The V gene's germline CDR1 is MNHNY and CDR2 SVGAGI (reference sequence). As DNA, the CDR3 is TGTGCCAGCAGTTACGCGGGTGCGGTTGGCTACACCTTC. As protein: CASSYAGAVGYTF.

J is TRBJ1-4 and V is TRBV19; D uncertain. The CDR3 has 14 residues. Trimming took 5 bases from V and 4 from J, leaving 11 bases between them. Germline values: CDR1 LNHDA, CDR2 SQIVND (reference sequence). The CDR3 nucleotides are TGTGCCAGTAGTGATCTAAGTTTTAATGAAAAACTGTTTTTT. This encodes CASSDLSFNEKLFF.

This clone appeared a single time. The chain combines TRBV30 with TRBJ1-5; D perhaps matches TRBD1 (5 bases). The V gene lost 5 bases and the J gene lost 1 base, with 9 bases spanning the gap. This CDR3 spans 13 amino acids. Germline CDR1 GTSNPN, CDR2 SVGIG (reference sequence). The CDR3 spells CAWGQWSNQPQHF. Written as DNA, the CDR3 is TGTGCCTGGGGACAATGGAGCAATCAGCCCCAGCATTTT.

The rearrangement uses TRBV28 and TRBJ1-2; D gene unclear. The CDR3 consists of 15 residues. The V end was cut by 4 bases, the J end by 8 bases, with 20 bases between. Germline values: CDR1 MDHEN, CDR2 SYDVKM. The CDR3 is CASSYRETPIAGYTF. The CDR3 DNA reads as TGTGCCAGCAGTTATAGGGAAACCCCCATCGCGGGCTACACCTTC.

This sequence joins TRBV6-2 or TRBV6-3 and TRBJ2-7; 9 bases agree with TRBD1. The germline V gene has CDR1 MNHEY and CDR2 SVGEGT. The ends lost 6 bases at V and 2 bases at J; junction bases unmatched: 5. This CDR3 region has 14 residues. CDR3 nucleotides: TGTGCCAGCAGCCGGGACAGGGAGGCCTACGAGCAGTACTTC. This gives the protein CASSRDREAYEQYF.

The chain recombines TRBV27 with TRBJ2-7, with D maybe TRBD2 (5 bases). Per the germline V gene, CDR1 is MNHEY and CDR2 is SMNVEV (reference sequence). The CDR3 runs 16 residues. Deletions cut 2 bases from V and 5 bases from J, with 19 bases between. CDR3 in amino acids: CASSLNLGVAQNEQYF. In nucleotides, the CDR3 is TGTGCCAGCAGTTTAAATCTTGGGGTAGCGCAAAACGAGCAGTACTTC.

The CDR3 DNA reads TGTGCCAGCAGTCAAGGACTATTAGGATCCTACGAGCAGTACTTC. This translates into CASSQGLLGSYEQYF. V and J are TRBV11-3 and TRBJ2-7; possible D gene TRBD2, 6 bases. This CDR3 has 15 residues. Per the germline V gene, CDR1 is SGHNT and CDR2 is YENEEA. V lost 6 bases and J 1 base, leaving 16 bases between the germline ends.

The J gene is TRBJ2-3, the V gene TRBV7-2; 7 nucleotides line up with TRBD2. V shed 0 bases and J 4 bases; nucleotides not matched to a gene: 4. From germline, CDR1 is SGHTA and CDR2 FQGNSA. The CDR3 consists of 15 residues. The CDR3 is CASSLAGGKADTQYF. DNA for the CDR3: TGTGCCAGCAGCTTAGCGGGGGGGAAGGCAGATACGCAGTATTTT. Full variable domain (missing parts from reference TRBV7-2 and TRBJ2-3): GAGVSQSPSNKVTEKGKDVELRCDPISGHTALYWYRQSLGQGLEFLIYFQGNSAPDKSGLPSDRFSAERTGGSVSTLTIQRTQQEDSAVYLCASSLAGGKADTQYFGPGTRLTVL.

This chain connects TRBV30 to TRBJ1-5, with D unresolved. The germline CDR1 and CDR2 sequences are GTSNPN and SVGIG (reference sequence). The V gene lost 3 bases and the J gene lost 5 bases, with 11 bases spanning the gap. The CDR3 covers 13 residues. The CDR3 DNA sequence: TGTGCCTGGAGCTTCACTGAGGATCAGCCCCAGCATTTT. Translating it yields CAWSFTEDQPQHF.

In this sample, this clone turned up a few times. The V gene is TRBV12-5, the J gene TRBJ1-1; D possibly corresponds to TRBD1 (5 bases). Deletions cut 11 bases from V and 0 bases from J, with 13 bases between. The CDR3 has 13 residues. In germline, CDR1 is LGHNT, CDR2 FRNRAP. In DNA form, the CDR3 reads TGTGCTTTACGTGACAGCTTGAACACTGAAGCTTTCTTT. Amino acids: CALRDSLNTEAFF.